A single T cell receptor (beta chain) is shown here with its context. The data were obtained in a study of cytomegalovirus exposure and HLA in healthy donors. 13 Jbeta primers and 60 Vbeta primers were used for the PCR. Repertoires were generated with immunoSEQ multiplex PCR, while TCRdb's copy carries only in-frame clones and drops some. The sample records some 100,000 clones, approximately 72% being singletons. The CDR3 runs 18 residues. Trimming shortened V by 1 base and J by 0 bases, and 19 bases separated the two germline ends. In germline, CDR1 is GTSNPN, CDR2 SVGIG (reference sequence). Sequenced material: PBMCs. This TCR was recovered from a male donor in good health and CMV-seropositive. V is TRBV30 and J is TRBJ1-5; no definite D call. DNA of the CDR3: TGTGCCTGGAGTGCGAAGCCCATGACATCGTATAGCAATCAGCCCCAGCATTTT. As protein: CAWSAKPMTSYSNQPQHF.